The 14 T cell receptor beta chains below all came from one sample that was sequenced in a study of post-analysis software for immune sequencing data. The study's findings and limits: TRBV segments more frequent in patients than in controls numbered a few and included TRBV5-6, TRBV5-1 and TRBV20-1.

Their antigens are not known. The TCR beta cDNA libraries carried unique molecular identifiers. TCRdb itself ran the PCR reads through MiXCR, one entry per CDR3 protein. This sample carries about 560,000 distinct CDR3 sequences, about 40% of them seen once, and the ten largest clones take under 2%. Sequencing was carried out using blood. These receptors all come from a girl aged 10-17 years with multiple sclerosis.

This clonotype was seen ten or more times. The chain links TRBV20-1 to TRBJ2-1, with D hard to call. From germline, CDR1 is DFQATT and CDR2 SNEGSKA (reference sequence). There are 14 residues in the CDR3. V lost 3 bases and J lost 6, with 15 bases in between. CDR3 sequence: CSASYVRTINEQFF. The CDR3 DNA sequence: TGCAGTGCTAGTTACGTCCGGACGATCAATGAGCAGTTCTTC.

There are a few counts of this clonotype. This CDR3 reads CASSVLRGGQSLAQHF. CDR3 DNA: TGTGCCAGCAGTGTCCTACGGGGGGGACAGTCTTTGGCCCAGCATTTT. The chain joins TRBV12-3 or TRBV12-4 to TRBJ1-5; 7 bases fit TRBD1. The CDR3 has 16 amino acids. V lost 5 bases and J lost 11; bases outside the gene matches: 18.

The chain employs TRBV5-1 and TRBJ2-5; 10 bases agree with TRBD2. Losses at the gene ends were 1 base for V and 0 bases for J; bases not matched to a gene: 3. CDR3 size: 16 residues. Germline V gene lookup returns CDR1 SGHRS and CDR2 YFSETQ. The DNA of the CDR3 is TGCGCCAGCAGCTTGACTAGCGGGACGTACCAAGAGACCCAGTACTTC. Translating it yields CASSLTSGTYQETQYF.

The chain joins TRBV7-9 to TRBJ1-4; 8 positions match TRBD1. There are 14 residues in the CDR3. The junction had 3 bases not matched to a gene; V was cut back by 4 bases and J by 5 bases. Per germline, CDR1 SEHNR and CDR2 FQNEAQ (reference sequence). CDR3 DNA sequence: TGTGCCAGCAGCTGGGGACAGGCCAATGAAAAACTGTTTTTT. It specifies CASSWGQANEKLFF.

The rearrangement joins TRBV5-1 to TRBJ2-1; TRBD2 agrees at 13 bases. This CDR3 contains 16 residues. V dropped 4 bases and J dropped 6; count of bases not matched to a gene: 7. The germline gives CDR1 SGHRS, CDR2 YFSETQ. The CDR3 is CASSPRTSGRSNEQFF. The CDR3 bases are TGCGCCAGCAGCCCCCGGACTAGCGGGAGAAGCAATGAGCAGTTCTTC.

J is TRBJ2-5 and V is TRBV27; 9 nucleotides align to TRBD1. With 6 bases clipped from V and 11 bases from J, the junction kept 16 bases outside the gene matches. The germline V gene encodes CDR1 MNHEY and CDR2 SMNVEV (reference sequence). This CDR3 contains 15 residues. The CDR3 sequence: CASRPSPGQGNEQYF. CDR3 nucleotide sequence: TGTGCCAGCAGACCATCGCCGGGACAGGGCAATGAGCAGTACTTC.

The chain couples TRBV4-2 to TRBJ2-5; TRBD2 might be the D (6 bases). The germline CDR1 and CDR2 sequences are LGHNA and YNFKEQ. This CDR3 spans 14 amino acids. Trimming took 3 bases from V and 4 from J, leaving 12 bases between them. The CDR3 coding sequence is TGTGCCAGCAGCCATTCGACCGGGAGAGAGACCCAGTACTTC. It translates to CASSHSTGRETQYF.

As to this clonotype: The junction and the germline gene differ at one end; a read error may be behind it. The CDR3 loop reads CASSLFPDSSNEQFF. The DNA for the CDR3 is TGTGCCAGCAGTTTATTCCCGGACTCCTCCAATGAGCAGTTCTTC. The chain couples TRBV28 to TRBJ2-1, with D possibly matching TRBD2 (5 bases). The germline V gene has CDR1 MDHEN and CDR2 SYDVKM. This CDR3 comprises 15 residues. Combining the CDR3 with reference TRBV28 and TRBJ2-1 gives the whole variable domain DVKVTQSSRYLVKRTGEKVFLECVQDMDHENMFWYRQDPGLGLRLIYFSYDVKMKEKGDIPEGYSVSREKKERFSLILESASTNQTSMYLCASSLFPDSSNEQFFGPGTRLTVL.

The gene calls are TRBV20-1 and TRBJ1-4; D is uncertain. The CDR3 is 12 residues long. Germline V gives CDR1 DFQATT, CDR2 SNEGSKA (reference sequence). V dropped 3 bases and J dropped 8 bases, with 10 bases sitting between them. The CDR3 spells CSARSTWEKLFF. The CDR3 bases are TGCAGTGCTAGGTCAACATGGGAAAAACTGTTTTTT.

The V call is TRBV20-1, the J call TRBJ1-2, with TRBD1 matching over 7 bases. Germline CDR1 reads DFQATT; CDR2 reads SNEGSKA (reference sequence). V lost 5 bases and J lost 4; bases outside the gene matches: 4. The CDR3 contains 12 residues. Written as DNA, the CDR3 is TGCAGTGCTTTGGACAGGCCCTATGGCTACACCTTC. Amino acids: CSALDRPYGYTF.

CDR3 coding DNA: TGTGCCAGCAGCTTAGTCGGCGGGAGGGCCGGGTACGAGCAGTACTTC. It specifies CASSLVGGRAGYEQYF. This chain joins TRBV11-2 and TRBJ2-7, with 9 bases identical to TRBD2. Germline loops: CDR1 SGHAT, CDR2 FQNNGV. The V gene end was trimmed by 1 base and the J gene end by 4 bases; junction bases not matched to a gene: 8. The length of the CDR3 is 16 residues.

The rearrangement joins TRBV19 to TRBJ2-7; a possible D gene is TRBD2 (5 bases). Germline lookup yields CDR1 LNHDA and CDR2 SQIVND (reference sequence). The CDR3 has 12 amino acids. The germline V and J ends were trimmed by 5 bases and 6 bases, with 11 bases remaining between them. The DNA of the CDR3 is TGTGCCAGTAGTGCCCTAGCCGGCGAGCAGTACTTC. Translation: CASSALAGEQYF.

The chain recombines TRBV20-1 with TRBJ2-2; a weak D match, TRBD2 (6 bases). Trimming shortened V by 2 bases and J by 1 base, and 8 bases separated the two germline ends. CDR3 length: 14 amino acids. CDR1 is DFQATT, CDR2 SNEGSKA, per germline (reference sequence). The CDR3 region is CSARSRGNTGELFF. The CDR3 DNA follows: TGCAGTGCTAGATCGCGGGGGAACACCGGGGAGCTGTTTTTT.

The V gene is TRBV27, the J gene TRBJ2-3; perhaps TRBD2 as D (6 bases). V lost 5 bases and J lost 8, with 14 bases in between. Per the germline V gene, CDR1 is MNHEY and CDR2 is SMNVEV (reference sequence). The CDR3 length is 13 residues. Written as DNA, the CDR3 is TGTGCCAGCAGTCCGACTAGTGAGGGTACGCAGTATTTT. This translates into CASSPTSEGTQYF.